These 5 T cell receptor beta chains originate from one sample sequenced in a study of blood T cells in healthy people across ages. A sample-barcoded 5' primer and a J-beta primer mix were used in a second PCR of roughly 7 to 12 cycles. Via MiXCR, TCRdb re-called the 5' RACE reads, giving one row per CDR3 protein. The repertoire holds around 800,000 distinct CDR3 sequences, approximately 55% seen once, with 40% to 50% in the top ten. Input material: blood. The origin of the receptors is a man of 80 years or more in good health.

The chain recombines TRBV27 with TRBJ1-1; D not certain. Germline lookup yields CDR1 MNHEY and CDR2 SMNVEV (reference sequence). CDR3 length: 12 residues. Trimming pared 6 bases from V and 7 bases from J, leaving 12 bases between. For the CDR3, the DNA is TGTGCCAGCAGCCCTCTATTGGGTGAAGCTTTCTTT. Its translation: CASSPLLGEAFF.

J is TRBJ2-7 and V is TRBV20-1; 9 bases map to TRBD1. The length of the CDR3 is 13 residues. V lost 6 bases and J lost 7; bases outside the gene matches: 10. The V gene's germline CDR1 is DFQATT and CDR2 SNEGSKA (reference sequence). The CDR3 sequence is CSAAGTGRHEQYF. CDR3 nucleotide sequence: TGCAGTGCCGCCGGGACAGGGAGACATGAGCAGTACTTC.

The chain uses TRBV27 and TRBJ2-7, with D perhaps given as TRBD1 or TRBD2 (6 bases each). The CDR3 totals 15 residues. From germline, CDR1 is MNHEY and CDR2 SMNVEV (reference sequence). V was cut by 2 bases and J by 0 bases, with 11 bases left in between. The CDR3 region is CASSLIADSSYEQYF. The CDR3 region has the DNA TGTGCCAGCAGTTTAATAGCGGACAGCTCCTACGAGCAGTACTTC.

The rearrangement joins TRBV29-1 to TRBJ2-3; 9 bases are a match to TRBD1. The CDR3 runs to 12 residues. Germline V gives CDR1 SQVTM, CDR2 ANQGSEA. V was clipped by 5 bases and J by 14 bases; unmatched bases: 11. The CDR3 sequence: CSVRQGERYAYF. The DNA of the CDR3 is TGCAGCGTTAGACAGGGGGAAAGATACGCGTATTTT.

Notes on this clonotype: At one end the junction does not follow the germline gene, possibly because of a read error. The genes are TRBV27 and TRBJ2-1; 12 positions match TRBD2. CDR1 MNHEY and CDR2 SMNVEV come from the germline V gene (reference sequence). This CDR3 is 14 amino acids long. Here the CDR3 reads CTSTGLAGNNEQFF. The CDR3, as DNA: TGTACCAGCACAGGACTAGCGGGGAACAATGAGCAGTTCTTC.